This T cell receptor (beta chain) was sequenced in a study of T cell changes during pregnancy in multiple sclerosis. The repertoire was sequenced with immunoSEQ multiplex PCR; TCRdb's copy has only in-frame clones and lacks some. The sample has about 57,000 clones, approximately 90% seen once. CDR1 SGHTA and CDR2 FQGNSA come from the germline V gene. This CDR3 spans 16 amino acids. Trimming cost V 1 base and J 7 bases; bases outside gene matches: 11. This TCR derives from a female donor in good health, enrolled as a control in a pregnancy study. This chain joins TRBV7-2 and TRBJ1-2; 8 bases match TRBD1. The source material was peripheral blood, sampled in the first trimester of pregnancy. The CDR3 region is CASSLGQGAIFSGYTF. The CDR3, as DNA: TGTGCCAGCAGCTTAGGGCAGGGGGCAATCTTCAGTGGCTACACCTTC.